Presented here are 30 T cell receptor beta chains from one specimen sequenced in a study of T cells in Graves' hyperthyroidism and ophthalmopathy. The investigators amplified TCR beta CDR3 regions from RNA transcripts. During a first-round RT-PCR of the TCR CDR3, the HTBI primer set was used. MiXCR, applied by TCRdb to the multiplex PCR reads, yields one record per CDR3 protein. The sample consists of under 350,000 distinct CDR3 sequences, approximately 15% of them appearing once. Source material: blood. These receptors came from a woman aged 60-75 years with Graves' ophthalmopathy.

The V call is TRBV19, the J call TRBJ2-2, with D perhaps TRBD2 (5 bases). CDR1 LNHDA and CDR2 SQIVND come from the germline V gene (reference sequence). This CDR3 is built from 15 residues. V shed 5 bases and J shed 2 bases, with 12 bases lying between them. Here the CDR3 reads CASSSLEANTGELFF. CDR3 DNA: TGTGCCAGTAGTTCTTTGGAGGCAAACACCGGGGAGCTGTTTTTT.

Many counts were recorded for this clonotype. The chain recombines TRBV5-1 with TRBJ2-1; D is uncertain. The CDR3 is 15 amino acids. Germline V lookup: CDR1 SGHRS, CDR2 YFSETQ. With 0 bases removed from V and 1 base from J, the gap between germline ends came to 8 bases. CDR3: CASSLEGQSYNEQFF. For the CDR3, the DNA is TGCGCCAGCAGCTTGGAGGGCCAGTCCTACAATGAGCAGTTCTTC. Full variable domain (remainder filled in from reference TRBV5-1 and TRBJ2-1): KAGVTQTPRYLIKTRGQQVTLSCSPISGHRSVSWYQQTPGQGLQFLFEYFSETQRNKGNFPGRFSGRQFSNSRSEMNVSTLELGDSALYLCASSLEGQSYNEQFFGPGTRLTVL.

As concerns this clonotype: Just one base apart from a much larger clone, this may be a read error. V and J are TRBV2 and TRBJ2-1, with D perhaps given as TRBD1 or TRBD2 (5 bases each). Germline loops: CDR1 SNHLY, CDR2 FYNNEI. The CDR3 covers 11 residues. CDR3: CANSGTPGTFF. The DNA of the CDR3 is TGTGCCAACAGTGGGACGCCCGGGACGTTCTTC.

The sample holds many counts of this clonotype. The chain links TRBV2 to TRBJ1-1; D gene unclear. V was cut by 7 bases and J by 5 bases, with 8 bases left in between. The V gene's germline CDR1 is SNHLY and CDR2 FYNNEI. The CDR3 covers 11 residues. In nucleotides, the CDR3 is TGTGCCAGCACATTATTAACTGAAGCTTTCTTT. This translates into CASTLLTEAFF.

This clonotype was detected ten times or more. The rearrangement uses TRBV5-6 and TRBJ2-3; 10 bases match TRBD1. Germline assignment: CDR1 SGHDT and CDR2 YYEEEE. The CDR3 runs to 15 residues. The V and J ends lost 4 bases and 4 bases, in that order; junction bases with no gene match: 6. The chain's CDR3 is CASSKRQGAADTQYF. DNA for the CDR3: TGTGCCAGCAGCAAGAGACAGGGGGCGGCAGATACGCAGTATTTT.

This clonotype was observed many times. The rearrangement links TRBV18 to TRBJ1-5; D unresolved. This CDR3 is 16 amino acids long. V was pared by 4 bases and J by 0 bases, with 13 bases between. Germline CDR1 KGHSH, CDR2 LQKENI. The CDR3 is CASSLVGRDSNQPQHF. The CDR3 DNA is TGTGCCAGCTCACTCGTCGGACGGGATAGCAATCAGCCCCAGCATTTT.

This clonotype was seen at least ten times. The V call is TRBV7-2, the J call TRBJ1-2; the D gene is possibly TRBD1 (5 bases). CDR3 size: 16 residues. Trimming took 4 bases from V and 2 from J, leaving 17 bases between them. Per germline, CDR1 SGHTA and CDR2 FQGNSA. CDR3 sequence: CASSSNLGTGNYGYTF. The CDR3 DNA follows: TGTGCCAGCAGCTCAAATCTAGGGACGGGGAACTATGGCTACACCTTC. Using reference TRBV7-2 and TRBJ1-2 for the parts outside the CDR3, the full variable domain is GAGVSQSPSNKVTEKGKDVELRCDPISGHTALYWYRQSLGQGLEFLIYFQGNSAPDKSGLPSDRFSAERTGGSVSTLTIQRTQQEDSAVYLCASSSNLGTGNYGYTFGSGTRLTVV.

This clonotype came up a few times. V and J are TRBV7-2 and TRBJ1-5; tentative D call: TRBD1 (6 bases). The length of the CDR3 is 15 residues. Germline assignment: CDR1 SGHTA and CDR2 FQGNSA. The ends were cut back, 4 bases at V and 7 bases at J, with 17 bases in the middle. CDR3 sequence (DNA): TGTGCCAGCAGCTCCCAATCTGACAGGAGCCAGCCCCAGCATTTT. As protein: CASSSQSDRSQPQHF.

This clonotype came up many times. The CDR3 here is CAISTGTSGNGEQFF. Here the CDR3 DNA reads TGTGCCATCAGTACCGGGACTAGCGGGAATGGTGAGCAGTTCTTC. This chain uses TRBV10-3 with TRBJ2-1; 13 bases are a match to TRBD2. V lost 5 bases to trimming and J lost 9 bases; unmatched junction nucleotides: 7. This CDR3 contains 15 residues. Germline CDR1 and CDR2: ENHRY and SYGVKD.

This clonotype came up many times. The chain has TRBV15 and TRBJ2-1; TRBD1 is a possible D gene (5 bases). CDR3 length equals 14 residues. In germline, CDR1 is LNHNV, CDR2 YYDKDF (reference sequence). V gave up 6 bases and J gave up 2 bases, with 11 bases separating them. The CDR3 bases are TGTGCCACCAGTTCAGGGCTGGCCTACAATGAGCAGTTCTTC. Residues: CATSSGLAYNEQFF.

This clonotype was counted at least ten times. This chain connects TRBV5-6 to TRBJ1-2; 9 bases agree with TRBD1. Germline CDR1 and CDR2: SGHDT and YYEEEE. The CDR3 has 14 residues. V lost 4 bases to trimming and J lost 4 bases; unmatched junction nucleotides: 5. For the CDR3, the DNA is TGTGCCAGCAGCGAGTACAGGGGGCCCTATGGCTACACCTTC. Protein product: CASSEYRGPYGYTF.

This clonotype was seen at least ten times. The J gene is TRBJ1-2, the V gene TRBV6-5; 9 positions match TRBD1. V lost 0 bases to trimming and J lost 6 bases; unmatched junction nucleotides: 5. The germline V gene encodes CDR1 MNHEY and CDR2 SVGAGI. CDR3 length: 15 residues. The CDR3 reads CASSYSGWTGDGYTF. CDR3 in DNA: TGTGCCAGCAGTTACTCGGGATGGACAGGGGATGGCTACACCTTC.

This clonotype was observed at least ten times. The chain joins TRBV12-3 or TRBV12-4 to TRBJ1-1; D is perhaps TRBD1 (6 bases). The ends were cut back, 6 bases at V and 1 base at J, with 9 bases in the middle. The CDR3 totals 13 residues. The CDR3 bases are TGTGCCAGCAGGCAACAGGGGAACACTGAAGCTTTCTTT. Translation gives CASRQQGNTEAFF.

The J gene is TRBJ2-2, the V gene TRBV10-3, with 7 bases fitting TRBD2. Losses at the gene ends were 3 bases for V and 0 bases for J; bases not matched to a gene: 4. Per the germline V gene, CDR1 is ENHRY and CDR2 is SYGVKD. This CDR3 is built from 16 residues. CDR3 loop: CAISDGRASNTGELFF. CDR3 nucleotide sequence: TGTGCCATCAGTGATGGGAGGGCCTCGAACACCGGGGAGCTGTTTTTT.

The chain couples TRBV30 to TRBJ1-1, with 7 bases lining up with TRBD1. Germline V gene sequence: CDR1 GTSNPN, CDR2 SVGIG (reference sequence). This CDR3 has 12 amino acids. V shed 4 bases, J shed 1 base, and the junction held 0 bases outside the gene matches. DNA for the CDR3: TGTGCCTGGACAGGGGGGAACACTGAAGCTTTCTTT. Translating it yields CAWTGGNTEAFF.

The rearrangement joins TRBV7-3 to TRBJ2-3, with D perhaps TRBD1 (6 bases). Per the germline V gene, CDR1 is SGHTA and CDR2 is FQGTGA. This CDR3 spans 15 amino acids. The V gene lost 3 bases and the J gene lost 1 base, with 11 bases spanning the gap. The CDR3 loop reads CASSFAGAGTDTQYF. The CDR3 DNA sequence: TGTGCCAGCAGCTTTGCAGGGGCGGGCACAGATACGCAGTATTTT.

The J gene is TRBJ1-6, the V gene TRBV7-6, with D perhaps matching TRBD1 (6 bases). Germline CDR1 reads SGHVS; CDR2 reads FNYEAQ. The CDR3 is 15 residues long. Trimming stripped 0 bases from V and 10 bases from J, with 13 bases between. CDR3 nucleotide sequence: TGTGCCAGCAGCTTAGCAAGTCAGGGGTACTCACCCCTCCACTTT. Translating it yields CASSLASQGYSPLHF.

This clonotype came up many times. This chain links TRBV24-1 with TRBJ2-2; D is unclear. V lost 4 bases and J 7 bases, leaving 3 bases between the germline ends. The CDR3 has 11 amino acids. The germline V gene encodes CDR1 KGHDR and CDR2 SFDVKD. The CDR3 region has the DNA TGTGCCACCAGTGAGCTCGGGGAGCTGTTTTTT. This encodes CATSELGELFF.

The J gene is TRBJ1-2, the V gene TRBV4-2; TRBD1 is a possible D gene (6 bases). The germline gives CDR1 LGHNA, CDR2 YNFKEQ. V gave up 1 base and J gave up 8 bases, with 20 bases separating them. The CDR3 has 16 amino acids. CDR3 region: CASSQGGRVEQGGYTF. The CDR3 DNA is TGTGCCAGCAGCCAAGGGGGCAGGGTAGAGCAGGGGGGCTACACCTTC.

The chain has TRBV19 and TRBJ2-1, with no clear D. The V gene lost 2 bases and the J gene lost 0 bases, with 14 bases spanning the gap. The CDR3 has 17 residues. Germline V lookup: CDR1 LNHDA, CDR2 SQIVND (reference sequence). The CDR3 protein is CASSINPLSSSYNEQFF. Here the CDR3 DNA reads TGTGCCAGTAGTATAAATCCGTTATCGAGCTCCTACAATGAGCAGTTCTTC.

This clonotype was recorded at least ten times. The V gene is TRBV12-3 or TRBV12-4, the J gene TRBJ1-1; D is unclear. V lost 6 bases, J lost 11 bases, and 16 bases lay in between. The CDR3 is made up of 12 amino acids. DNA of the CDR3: TGTGCCAGCAGCATCGCACCCGTGGGCGCTTTCTTT. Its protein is CASSIAPVGAFF.

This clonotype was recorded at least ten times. CDR3 nucleotide sequence: TGTGCCAGCAGCGTAAGGGGGGAGCTGTTTTTT. It is translated as CASSVRGELFF. This chain uses TRBV12-3 or TRBV12-4 with TRBJ2-2; D not certain. The V end was cut by 6 bases, the J end by 8 bases, with 7 bases between. This CDR3 comprises 11 residues.

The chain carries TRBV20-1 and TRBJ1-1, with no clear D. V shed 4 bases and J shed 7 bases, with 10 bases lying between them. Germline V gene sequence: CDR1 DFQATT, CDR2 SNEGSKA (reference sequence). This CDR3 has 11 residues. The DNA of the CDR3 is TGCAGTGCTATGAGTTGGGGTGAAGCTTTCTTT. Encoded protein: CSAMSWGEAFF.

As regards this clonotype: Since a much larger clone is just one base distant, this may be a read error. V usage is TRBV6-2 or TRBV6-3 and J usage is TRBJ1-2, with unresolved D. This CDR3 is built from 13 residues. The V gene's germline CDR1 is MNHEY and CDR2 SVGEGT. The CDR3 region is CVSSQIGLGGYTF. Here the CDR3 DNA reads TGTGTCAGCAGTCAAATCGGGCTAGGTGGCTACACCTTC.

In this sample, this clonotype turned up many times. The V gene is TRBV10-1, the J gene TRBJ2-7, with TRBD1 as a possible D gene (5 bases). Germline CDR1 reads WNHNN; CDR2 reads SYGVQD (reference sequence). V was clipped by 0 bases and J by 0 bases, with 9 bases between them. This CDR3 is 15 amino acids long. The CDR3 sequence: CASSESAGYSYEQYF. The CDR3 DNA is TGCGCCAGCAGTGAGTCGGCAGGGTACTCCTACGAGCAGTACTTC.

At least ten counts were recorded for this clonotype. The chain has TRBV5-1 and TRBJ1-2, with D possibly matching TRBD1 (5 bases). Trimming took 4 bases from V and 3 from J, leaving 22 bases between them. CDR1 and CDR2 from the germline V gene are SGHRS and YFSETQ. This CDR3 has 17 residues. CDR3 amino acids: CASSPRSRTGDYYGYTF. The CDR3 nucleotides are TGCGCCAGCAGCCCTCGGTCCCGGACGGGGGATTACTATGGCTACACCTTC.

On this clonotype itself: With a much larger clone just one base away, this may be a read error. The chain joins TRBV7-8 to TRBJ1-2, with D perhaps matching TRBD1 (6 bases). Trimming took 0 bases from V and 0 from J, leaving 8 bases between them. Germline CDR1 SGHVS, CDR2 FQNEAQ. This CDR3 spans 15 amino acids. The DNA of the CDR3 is TGTGCCAGCAGCTTAGCGGCAGGGGCTAACTATGGCTACACCTTC. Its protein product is CASSLAAGANYGYTF.

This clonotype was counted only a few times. The CDR3 bases are TGTGCCAGCAGCTCGATGAGATTCCTGAGACAGTCAGGTGGAAACACCATATATTTT. It specifies CASSSMRFLRQSGGNTIYF. The V gene is TRBV5-5, the J gene TRBJ1-3; D is possibly TRBD1 (5 bases). Per germline, CDR1 SGHKS and CDR2 YYEKEE (reference sequence). CDR3 length equals 19 residues. Trimming removed 3 bases at V and 3 bases at J, with 25 bases between.

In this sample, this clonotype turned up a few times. DNA of the CDR3: TGTGCCAGCAGCTCCGGACAAAAACTGAATCAGCCCCAGCATTTT. This encodes CASSSGQKLNQPQHF. The chain carries TRBV7-9 and TRBJ1-5; a possible D gene is TRBD1 (5 bases). The CDR3 runs to 15 residues. The germline V gene encodes CDR1 SEHNR and CDR2 FQNEAQ (reference sequence). V dropped 4 bases and J dropped 4 bases, with 14 bases sitting between them.

The CDR3 bases are TGCAGTGCTAGAGACGGCGGGGCCACTGAAGCTTTCTTT. Translating it yields CSARDGGATEAFF. V is TRBV20-1 and J is TRBJ1-1; perhaps TRBD1 as D (5 bases). This CDR3 contains 13 residues. Germline lookup yields CDR1 DFQATT and CDR2 SNEGSKA (reference sequence). V lost 0 bases and J 4 bases, leaving 9 bases between the germline ends.